What follows are 10 T cell receptor beta chains derived from one specimen sequenced in a study of T cells after yellow fever vaccination. In TCRdb, the 5' RACE reads were re-called with MiXCR into one record per CDR3 protein. The sample consists of around 310,000 distinct CDR3 sequences, under 5% of them appearing once. Sample: PBMCs, taken 5 days after the yellow fever booster vaccination. Receptor source: a man aged 18 to 30 who received the YFV17D yellow fever vaccine.

This clonotype has just a few counts. The J gene is TRBJ2-1, the V gene TRBV11-3; 9 bases agree with TRBD2. The germline CDR1 and CDR2 sequences are SGHNT and YENEEA. Trimming at V came to 1 base and at J to 7 bases, leaving 5 bases not matched to a gene. This CDR3 contains 15 residues. CDR3 coding DNA: TGTGCCAGCAGCTTAGGTTGGCGGGGGGGGAATGAGCAGTTCTTC. This translates into CASSLGWRGGNEQFF.

V is TRBV15 and J is TRBJ2-1; the D gene could be TRBD1 or TRBD2 (6 bases each). V was cut by 0 bases and J by 7 bases, with 13 bases left in between. From germline, CDR1 is LNHNV and CDR2 YYDKDF (reference sequence). The CDR3 loop spans 15 amino acids. CDR3 nucleotides: TGTGCCACCAGCAGAGATAATTTAGGGGGGAATGAGCAGTTCTTC. This encodes CATSRDNLGGNEQFF.

This clonotype has more than one count but fewer than ten. V usage is TRBV29-1 and J usage is TRBJ2-5, with D possibly matching TRBD1 (6 bases). Germline CDR1 SQVTM, CDR2 ANQGSEA. The CDR3 consists of 15 residues. The V and J ends lost 2 bases and 3 bases respectively, with 16 bases between them. The CDR3, as DNA: TGCAGCGTTGAACATTCTTACAGGGAAGAAGAGACCCAGTACTTC. Translation gives CSVEHSYREEETQYF.

There are a few counts of this clonotype. V is TRBV20-1 and J is TRBJ1-1; D gene ambiguous. The germline CDR1 and CDR2 sequences are DFQATT and SNEGSKA (reference sequence). V was shortened by 6 bases and J by 3 bases, with 8 bases between the two germline ends. The CDR3 extends over 11 amino acids. The CDR3 here is CSAPPYTEAFF. CDR3 DNA sequence: TGCAGTGCCCCCCCCTACACTGAAGCTTTCTTT.

This clonotype was counted a few times. The chain couples TRBV6-1 to TRBJ1-5, with a possible D match to TRBD1 (6 bases). CDR3 length: 18 residues. Looked up from germline, CDR1 is MNHNS and CDR2 is SASEGT. V lost 4 bases, J lost 0 bases, and 19 bases lay in between. CDR3 residues: CASSVYLDRRYSNQPQHF. CDR3 DNA: TGTGCCAGCAGTGTCTACCTGGACAGAAGATATAGCAATCAGCCCCAGCATTTT.

This clonotype was recorded many times. V and J are TRBV12-3 or TRBV12-4 and TRBJ1-1, with D hard to call. The CDR3 has 13 residues. The V end was cut by 5 bases, the J end by 4 bases, with 11 bases between. CDR3 in amino acids: CASSPLGGTEAFF. The CDR3, as DNA: TGTGCCAGCAGTCCCTTGGGAGGCACTGAAGCTTTCTTT.

This clonotype was observed at least ten times. The chain combines TRBV20-1 with TRBJ1-2; weak D call: TRBD1 (6 bases). The CDR3 totals 12 residues. V lost 3 bases and J 3 bases, leaving 8 bases between the germline ends. Germline V CDR1 and CDR2: DFQATT, SNEGSKA (reference sequence). DNA for the CDR3: TGCAGTGCTAGGAACAGGGACTATGGCTACACCTTC. Residues: CSARNRDYGYTF.

The rearrangement uses TRBV5-4 and TRBJ2-3, with D uncertain. Trimming took off 3 bases at V and 0 bases at J, with 11 bases between the two ends. The CDR3 loop spans 15 amino acids. CDR1 and CDR2 from the germline V gene are SGHNT and YYREEE (reference sequence). The DNA for the CDR3 is TGTGCCAGCAGCTCCGGAATCCCGAGCACAGATACGCAGTATTTT. Residues: CASSSGIPSTDTQYF.

This clonotype was observed at least ten times. The chain links TRBV4-2 to TRBJ2-2; D uncertain. The ends were cut back, 5 bases at V and 5 bases at J, with 9 bases in the middle. The CDR3 totals 13 residues. Germline CDR1 and CDR2: LGHNA and YNFKEQ. CDR3 nucleotides: TGTGCCAGCAGCACTCTTGTGACCGGGGAGCTGTTTTTT. It specifies CASSTLVTGELFF.

The chain links TRBV6-1 to TRBJ1-2; no clear D. The CDR3 spans 13 residues. V lost 8 bases, J lost 6 bases, and 16 bases lay in between. Germline V lookup: CDR1 MNHNS, CDR2 SASEGT. The chain's CDR3 is CASGLERVHGYTF. The CDR3 nucleotides read TGTGCCAGCGGCCTCGAACGGGTCCATGGCTACACCTTC.